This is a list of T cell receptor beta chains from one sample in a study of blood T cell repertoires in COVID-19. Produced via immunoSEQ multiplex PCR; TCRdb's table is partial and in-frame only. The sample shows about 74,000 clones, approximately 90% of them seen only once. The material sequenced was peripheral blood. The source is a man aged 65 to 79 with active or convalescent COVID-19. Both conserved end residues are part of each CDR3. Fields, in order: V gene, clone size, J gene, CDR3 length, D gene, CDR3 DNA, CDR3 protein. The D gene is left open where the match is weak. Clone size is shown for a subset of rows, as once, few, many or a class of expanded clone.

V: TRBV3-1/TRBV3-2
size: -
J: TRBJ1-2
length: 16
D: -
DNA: TGTGCCAGCAGCCAAGAGTTCCGCGGCCGAAGGAGGGGCTACACCTTC
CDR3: CASSQEFRGRRRGYTF

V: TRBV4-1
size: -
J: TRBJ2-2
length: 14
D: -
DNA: TGCGCCAGCAGCCAAGAAAGAGAAACCGGGGAGCTGTTTTTT
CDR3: CASSQERETGELFF

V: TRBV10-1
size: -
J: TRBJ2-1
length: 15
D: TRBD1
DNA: TGCGCCAGCAGTAGGGACAGACTCTCCTACAATGAGCAGTTCTTC
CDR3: CASSRDRLSYNEQFF

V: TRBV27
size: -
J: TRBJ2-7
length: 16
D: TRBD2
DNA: TGTGCCAGCAGTTTGACGGGACTAGCGGGAGGTTACGAGCAGTACTTC
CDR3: CASSLTGLAGGYEQYF

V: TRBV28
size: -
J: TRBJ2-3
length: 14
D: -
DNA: TGTGCCAGCAGTTTCGACAGATACACAGATACGCAGTATTTT
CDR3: CASSFDRYTDTQYF

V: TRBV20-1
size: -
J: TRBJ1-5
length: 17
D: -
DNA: TGCAGTGCTAGTTTCGGCCAGGGAGGTTATAGCAATCAGCCCCAGCATTTT
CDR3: CSASFGQGGYSNQPQHF

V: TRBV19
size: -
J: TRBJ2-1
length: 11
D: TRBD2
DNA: TGTGCCAGTACTAGCGGGGGGGGCCCGCTCTTC
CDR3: CASTSGGGPLF

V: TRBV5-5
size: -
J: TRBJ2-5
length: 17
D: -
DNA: TGTGCCAGCAGCTTGTATTTAAGCGCAAGCAGTGGGGAGACCCAGTACTTC
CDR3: CASSLYLSASSGETQYF

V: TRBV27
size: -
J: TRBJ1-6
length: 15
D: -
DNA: TGTGCCAGCAGTTTCTTAATACAGCTGAATTCACCCCTCCACTTT
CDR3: CASSFLIQLNSPLHF

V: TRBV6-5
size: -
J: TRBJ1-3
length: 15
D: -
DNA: TGTGCCAGCAGGATCGGTGCGCGGCTTGGAAACACCATATATTTT
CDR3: CASRIGARLGNTIYF

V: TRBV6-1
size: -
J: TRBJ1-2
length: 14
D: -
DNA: TGTGCCAGCAGTGACAGGGTTGAATGGTATGGCTACACCTTC
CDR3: CASSDRVEWYGYTF

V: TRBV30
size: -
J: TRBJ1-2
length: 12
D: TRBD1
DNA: TGTGCCTGGAGGACAGGGGGCTATGGCTACACCTTC
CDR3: CAWRTGGYGYTF

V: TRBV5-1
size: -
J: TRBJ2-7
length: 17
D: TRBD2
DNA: TGCGCCAGCAGCCTCAACCCCGGACTAGCGGGAGTCGGTGAGCAGTACTTC
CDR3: CASSLNPGLAGVGEQYF

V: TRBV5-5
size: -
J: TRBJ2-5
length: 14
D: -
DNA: TGTGCCAGCAGCTTTAAAGGGGGGGCAGGGACCCAGTACTTC
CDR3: CASSFKGGAGTQYF

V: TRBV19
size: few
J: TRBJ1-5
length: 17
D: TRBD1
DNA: TGTGCCAGTACTAATTTCCAGGGGGCGAGGGGCAATCAGCCCCAGCATTTT
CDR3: CASTNFQGARGNQPQHF

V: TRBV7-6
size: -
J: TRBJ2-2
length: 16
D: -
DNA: TGTGCCAGCAGCTTAGACAGACACCCTGCAACCAGGGAGCTGTTTTTT
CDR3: CASSLDRHPATRELFF

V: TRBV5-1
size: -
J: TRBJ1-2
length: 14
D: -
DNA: TGCGCCAGCAGCTACGGCGGTACTAACTATGGCTACACCTTC
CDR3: CASSYGGTNYGYTF

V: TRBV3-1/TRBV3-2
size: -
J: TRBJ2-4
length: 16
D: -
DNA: TGTGCCAGCAGCCAGGCCGGGGGGCTAGTGGGGAACATTCAGTACTTC
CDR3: CASSQAGGLVGNIQYF